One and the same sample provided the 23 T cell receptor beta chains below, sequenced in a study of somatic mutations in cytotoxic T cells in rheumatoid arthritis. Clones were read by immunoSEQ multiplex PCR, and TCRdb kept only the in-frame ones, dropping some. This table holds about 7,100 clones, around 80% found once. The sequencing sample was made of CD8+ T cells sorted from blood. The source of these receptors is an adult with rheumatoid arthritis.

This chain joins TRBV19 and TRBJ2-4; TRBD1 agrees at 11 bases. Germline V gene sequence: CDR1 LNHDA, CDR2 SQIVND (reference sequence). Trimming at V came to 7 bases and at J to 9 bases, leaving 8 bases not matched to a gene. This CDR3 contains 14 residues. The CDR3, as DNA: TGTGCCAGTACCCCGGGGACAGGGGGACGCATTCAGTACTTC. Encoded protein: CASTPGTGGRIQYF.

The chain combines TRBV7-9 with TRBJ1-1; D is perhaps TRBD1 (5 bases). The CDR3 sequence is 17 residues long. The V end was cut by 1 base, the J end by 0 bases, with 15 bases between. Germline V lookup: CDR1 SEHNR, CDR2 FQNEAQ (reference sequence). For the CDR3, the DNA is TGTGCCAGCAGCTTAGTCGGTCGGGACGGACTGAACACTGAAGCTTTCTTT. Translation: CASSLVGRDGLNTEAFF.

Here the CDR3 reads CASSISFRGRNSPLHF. CDR3 DNA: TGTGCCAGTAGTATATCGTTTAGGGGGCGGAATTCACCCCTCCACTTT. The chain employs TRBV19 and TRBJ1-6; TRBD1 agrees at 7 bases. Germline-derived CDR1 and CDR2 are LNHDA and SQIVND (reference sequence). The CDR3 covers 16 residues. Unmatched junction bases numbered 8, after V lost 2 bases and J lost 7 bases.

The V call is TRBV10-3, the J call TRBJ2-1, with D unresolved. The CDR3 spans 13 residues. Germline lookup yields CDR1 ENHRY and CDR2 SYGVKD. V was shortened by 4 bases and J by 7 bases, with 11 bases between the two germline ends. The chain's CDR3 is CAISGNLGNEQFF. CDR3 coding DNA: TGTGCCATCAGTGGGAATCTAGGGAATGAGCAGTTCTTC.

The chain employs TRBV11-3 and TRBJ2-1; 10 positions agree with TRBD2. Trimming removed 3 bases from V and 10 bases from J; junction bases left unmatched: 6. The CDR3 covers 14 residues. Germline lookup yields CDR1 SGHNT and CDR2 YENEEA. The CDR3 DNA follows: TGTGCCAGCAGCTTTAATCCTAGCGGGGGAGAGCAGTTCTTC. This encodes CASSFNPSGGEQFF. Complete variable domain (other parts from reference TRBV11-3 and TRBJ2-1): EAGVVQSPRYKIIEKKQPVAFWCNPISGHNTLYWYLQNLGQGPELLIRYENEEAVDDSQLPKDRFSAERLKGVDSTLKIQPAELGDSAVYLCASSFNPSGGEQFFGPGTRLTVL.

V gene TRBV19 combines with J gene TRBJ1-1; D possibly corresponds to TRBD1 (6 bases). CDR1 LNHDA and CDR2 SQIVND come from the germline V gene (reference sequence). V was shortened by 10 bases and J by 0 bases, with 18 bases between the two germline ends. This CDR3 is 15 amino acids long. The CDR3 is CATSRLRTVNTEAFF. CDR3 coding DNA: TGTGCCACCTCTCGATTGAGGACAGTGAACACTGAAGCTTTCTTT.

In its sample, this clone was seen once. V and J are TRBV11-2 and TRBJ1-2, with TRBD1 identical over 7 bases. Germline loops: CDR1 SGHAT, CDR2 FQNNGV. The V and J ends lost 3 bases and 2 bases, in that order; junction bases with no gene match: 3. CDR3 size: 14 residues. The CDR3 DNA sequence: TGTGCCAGCAGCTTTTCACAGGGGAACTATGGCTACACCTTC. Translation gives CASSFSQGNYGYTF.

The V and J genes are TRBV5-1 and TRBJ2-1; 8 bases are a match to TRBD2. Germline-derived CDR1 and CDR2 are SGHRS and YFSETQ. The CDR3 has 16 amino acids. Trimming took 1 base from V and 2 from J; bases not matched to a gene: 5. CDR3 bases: TGCGCCAGCAGCTTGCGGAGCGGGGGAACCTACAATGAGCAGTTCTTC. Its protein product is CASSLRSGGTYNEQFF. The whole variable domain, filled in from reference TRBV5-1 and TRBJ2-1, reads KAGVTQTPRYLIKTRGQQVTLSCSPISGHRSVSWYQQTPGQGLQFLFEYFSETQRNKGNFPGRFSGRQFSNSRSEMNVSTLELGDSALYLCASSLRSGGTYNEQFFGPGTRLTVL.

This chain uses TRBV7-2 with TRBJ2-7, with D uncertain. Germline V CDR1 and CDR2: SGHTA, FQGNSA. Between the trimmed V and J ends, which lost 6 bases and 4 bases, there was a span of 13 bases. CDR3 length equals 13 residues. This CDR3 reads CASRQLTEYEQYF. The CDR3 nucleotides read TGTGCCAGCAGGCAACTTACAGAGTACGAGCAGTACTTC.

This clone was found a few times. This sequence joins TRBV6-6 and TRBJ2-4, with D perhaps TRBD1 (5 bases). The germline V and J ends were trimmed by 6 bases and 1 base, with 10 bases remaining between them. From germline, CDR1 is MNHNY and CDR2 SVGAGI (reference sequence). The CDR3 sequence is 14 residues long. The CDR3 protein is CASSRVWAKNIQYF. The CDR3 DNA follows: TGTGCCAGCAGCAGGGTCTGGGCCAAAAACATTCAGTACTTC.

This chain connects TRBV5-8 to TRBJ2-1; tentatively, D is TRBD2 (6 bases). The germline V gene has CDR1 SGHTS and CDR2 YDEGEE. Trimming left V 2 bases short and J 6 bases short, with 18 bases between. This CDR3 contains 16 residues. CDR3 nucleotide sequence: TGTGCCAGCAGCTTAAAATTTCAACTAGCCCTCAATGAGCAGTTCTTC. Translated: CASSLKFQLALNEQFF. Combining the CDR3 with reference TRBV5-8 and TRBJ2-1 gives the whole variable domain EAGVTQSPTHLIKTRGQQATLRCSPISGHTSVYWYQQALGLGLQFLLWYDEGEERNRGNFPPRFSGRQFPNYSSELNVNALELEDSALYLCASSLKFQLALNEQFFGPGTRLTVL.

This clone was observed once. CDR3: CASSPGGESTDTQYF. CDR3 nucleotide sequence: TGCGCCAGCAGCCCTGGAGGGGAAAGCACAGATACGCAGTATTTT. The V gene is TRBV4-3, the J gene TRBJ2-3, with D possibly being TRBD2 (6 bases). From germline, CDR1 is LGHNA and CDR2 YSLEER. Deletions cut 4 bases from V and 0 bases from J, with 11 bases between. The CDR3 sequence is 15 residues long.

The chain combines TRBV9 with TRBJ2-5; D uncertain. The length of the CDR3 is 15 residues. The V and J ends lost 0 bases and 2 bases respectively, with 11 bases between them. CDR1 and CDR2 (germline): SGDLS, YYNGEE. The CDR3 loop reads CASSVASRPQETQYF. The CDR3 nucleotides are TGTGCCAGCAGCGTAGCGAGTCGACCTCAAGAGACCCAGTACTTC.

This chain's CDR3 is CASSVNRDRIKNTGELFF. As DNA, the CDR3 is TGTGCCAGCAGCGTCAACCGGGACAGGATCAAGAACACCGGGGAGCTGTTTTTT. This chain uses TRBV7-2 with TRBJ2-2; 8 nucleotides agree with TRBD1. V lost 5 bases, J lost 1 base, and 12 bases stayed unmatched. Looked up from germline, CDR1 is SGHTA and CDR2 is FQGNSA. The CDR3 is 18 residues long. Combining the CDR3 with reference TRBV7-2 and TRBJ2-2 gives the whole variable domain GAGVSQSPSNKVTEKGKDVELRCDPISGHTALYWYRQSLGQGLEFLIYFQGNSAPDKSGLPSDRFSAERTGGSVSTLTIQRTQQEDSAVYLCASSVNRDRIKNTGELFFGEGSRLTVL.

CDR3 protein: CASSLGWGEANEQFF. The CDR3 DNA follows: TGTGCCAGCAGCTTAGGCTGGGGGGAAGCCAATGAGCAGTTCTTC. J is TRBJ2-1 and V is TRBV13; D perhaps matches TRBD2 (6 bases). The CDR3 totals 15 residues. With 0 bases removed from V and 6 bases from J, the gap between germline ends came to 12 bases. CDR1 is PRHDT, CDR2 FYEKMQ, per germline (reference sequence). The full variable domain, with the rest looked up from reference TRBV13 and TRBJ2-1, is AAGVIQSPRHLIKEKRETATLKCYPIPRHDTVYWYQQGPGQDPQFLISFYEKMQSDKGSIPDRFSAQQFSDYHSELNMSSLELGDSALYFCASSLGWGEANEQFFGPGTRLTVL.

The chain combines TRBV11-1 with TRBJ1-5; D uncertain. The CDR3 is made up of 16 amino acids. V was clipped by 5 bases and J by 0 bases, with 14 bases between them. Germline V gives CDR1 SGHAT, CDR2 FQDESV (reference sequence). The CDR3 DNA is TGTGCCAGCAGCCTCAACGGGGATGGTAGCAATCAGCCCCAGCATTTT. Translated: CASSLNGDGSNQPQHF.

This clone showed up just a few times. As DNA, the CDR3 is TGTGCCAGCAGTTTAGCGGGAGGCTCCTACAATGAGCAGTTCTTC. Translation: CASSLAGGSYNEQFF. The chain joins TRBV27 to TRBJ2-1, with 8 nucleotides matching TRBD2. The germline V gene has CDR1 MNHEY and CDR2 SMNVEV (reference sequence). Germline trimming cut 2 bases from V and 0 bases from J; bases unmatched to any gene: 0. This CDR3 contains 15 residues.

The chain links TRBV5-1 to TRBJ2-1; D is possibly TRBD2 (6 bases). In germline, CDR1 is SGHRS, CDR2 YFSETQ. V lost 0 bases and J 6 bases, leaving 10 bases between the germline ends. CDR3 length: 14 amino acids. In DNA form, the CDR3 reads TGCGCCAGCAGCTTGGCCGCGGGGTTCAATGAGCAGTTCTTC. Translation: CASSLAAGFNEQFF.

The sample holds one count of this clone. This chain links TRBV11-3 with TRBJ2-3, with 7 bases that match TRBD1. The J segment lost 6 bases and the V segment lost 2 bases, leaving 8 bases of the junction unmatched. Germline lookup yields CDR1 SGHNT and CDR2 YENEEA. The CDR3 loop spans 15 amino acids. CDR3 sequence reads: CASSLSQRGRDTQYF. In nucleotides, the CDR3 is TGTGCCAGCAGCTTATCGCAGAGGGGGCGCGATACGCAGTATTTT.

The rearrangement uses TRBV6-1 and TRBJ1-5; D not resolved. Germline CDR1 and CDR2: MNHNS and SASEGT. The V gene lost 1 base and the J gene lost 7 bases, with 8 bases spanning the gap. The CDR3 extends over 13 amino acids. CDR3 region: CASSEGLGQPQHF. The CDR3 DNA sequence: TGTGCCAGCAGTGAAGGTCTTGGGCAGCCCCAGCATTTT.

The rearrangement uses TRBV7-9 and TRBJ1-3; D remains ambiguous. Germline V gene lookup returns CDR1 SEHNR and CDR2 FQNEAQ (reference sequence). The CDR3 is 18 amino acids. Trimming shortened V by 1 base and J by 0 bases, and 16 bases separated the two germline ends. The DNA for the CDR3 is TGTGCCAGCAGCTTAGAGTTTGCAGTTAAAAGCTCTGGAAACACCATATATTTT. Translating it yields CASSLEFAVKSSGNTIYF.

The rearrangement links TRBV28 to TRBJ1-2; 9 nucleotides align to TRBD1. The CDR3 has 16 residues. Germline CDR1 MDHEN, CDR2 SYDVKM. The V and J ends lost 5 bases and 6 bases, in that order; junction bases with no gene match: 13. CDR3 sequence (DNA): TGTGCCAGCAGTATCTTTAACAGGGGGCAGGAAGATGGCTACACCTTC. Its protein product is CASSIFNRGQEDGYTF.

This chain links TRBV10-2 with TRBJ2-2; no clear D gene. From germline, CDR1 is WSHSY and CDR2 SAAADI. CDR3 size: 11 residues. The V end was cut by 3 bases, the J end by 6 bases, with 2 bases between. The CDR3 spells CASSDSGELFF. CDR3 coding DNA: TGCGCCAGCAGTGATTCCGGGGAGCTGTTTTTT.